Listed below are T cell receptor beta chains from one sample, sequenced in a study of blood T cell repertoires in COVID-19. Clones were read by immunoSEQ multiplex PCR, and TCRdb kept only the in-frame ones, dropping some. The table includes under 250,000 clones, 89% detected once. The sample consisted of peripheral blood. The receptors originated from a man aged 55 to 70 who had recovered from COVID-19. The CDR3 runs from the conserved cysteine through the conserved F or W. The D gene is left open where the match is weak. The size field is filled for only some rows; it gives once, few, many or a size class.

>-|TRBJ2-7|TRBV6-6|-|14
TGTGCCAGCAGACCAATCGAGTTGTCCTACGAGCAGTACTTC
CASRPIELSYEQYF
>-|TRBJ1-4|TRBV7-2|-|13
TGTGCCAGCAGCTTTCAACCGGGTGAAAAACTGTTTTTT
CASSFQPGEKLFF
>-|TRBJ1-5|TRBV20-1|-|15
TGCAGTGCTAGTCCCCCGGGGGATAGCAATCAGCCCCAGCATTTT
CSASPPGDSNQPQHF
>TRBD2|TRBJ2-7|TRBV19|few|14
TGTGCCAGTAGTGCGGCGGGGGGGGGATACGAGCAGTACTTC
CASSAAGGGYEQYF
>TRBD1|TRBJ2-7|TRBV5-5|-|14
TGTGCCAGCAGCTTCCCGGACAGGGGATACGAGCAGTACTTC
CASSFPDRGYEQYF
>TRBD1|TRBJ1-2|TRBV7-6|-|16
TGTGCCAGCAGCTCCGACTTCGACAGGGGAGGATATGGCTACACCTTC
CASSSDFDRGGYGYTF
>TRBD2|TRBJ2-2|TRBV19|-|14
TGTGCCAGTAGCCCCACGGGGGGGACCGGGGAGCTGTTTTTT
CASSPTGGTGELFF
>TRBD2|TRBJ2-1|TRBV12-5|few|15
TGTGCTAGTGCCCTTCGGGAGCGGGACTACAATGAGCAGTTCTTC
CASALRERDYNEQFF
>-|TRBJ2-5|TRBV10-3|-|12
TGTGCCATCGCGCGTGACCAAGAGACCCAGTACTTC
CAIARDQETQYF
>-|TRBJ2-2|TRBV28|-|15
TGTGCCAGCAGTAATCTAGCGTTGAACACCGGGGAGCTGTTTTTT
CASSNLALNTGELFF
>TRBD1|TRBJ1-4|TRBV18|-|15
TGTGCCAGCTCTTCCCGGGACAGGGGTAATGAAAAACTGTTTTTT
CASSSRDRGNEKLFF
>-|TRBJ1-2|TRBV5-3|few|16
TGTGCCAGAAGCCCGCCACGCGGACAGTCTAACTATGGCTACACCTTC
CARSPPRGQSNYGYTF
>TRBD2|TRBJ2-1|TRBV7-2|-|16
TGTGCCAGCAGCACGGGACTAGCTGCCGGGTTAAATGAGCAGTTCTTC
CASSTGLAAGLNEQFF
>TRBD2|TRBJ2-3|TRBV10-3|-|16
TGTGCCATCAGTAAAACTAGCGGGGGGGCTATAAATACGCAGTATTTT
CAISKTSGGAINTQYF
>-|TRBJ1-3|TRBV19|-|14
TGTGCCAGTAGTGCAGTGGCACCTGGAAACACCATATATTTT
CASSAVAPGNTIYF
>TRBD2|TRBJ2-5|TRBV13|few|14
TGTGCCAGCAGCCAGCGGGGGGGACAAGAGACCCAGTACTTC
CASSQRGGQETQYF
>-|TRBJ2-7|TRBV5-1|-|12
TGCGCCAGCAGTCGTACAGGAGACGAGCAGTACTTC
CASSRTGDEQYF
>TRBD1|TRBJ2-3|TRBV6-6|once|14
TGTGCCAGCAGTAAGGGACAGACCACAGATACGCAGTATTTT
CASSKGQTTDTQYF
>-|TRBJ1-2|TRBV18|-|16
TGTGCCAGCTCACCCCGGGAGCGGGTCCCTAACTATGGCTACACCTTC
CASSPRERVPNYGYTF
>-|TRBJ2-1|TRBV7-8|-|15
TGTGCCAGCAGCTTAGAGGTGGGGGCTTACAATGAGCAGTTCTTC
CASSLEVGAYNEQFF
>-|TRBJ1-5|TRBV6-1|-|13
TGTGCCAGCAGTGAAGGTTATAGCCAGCCCCAGCATTTT
CASSEGYSQPQHF
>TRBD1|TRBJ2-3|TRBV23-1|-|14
TGCGCCAACAACCGGGACAGAATCACAGATACGCAGTATTTT
CANNRDRITDTQYF
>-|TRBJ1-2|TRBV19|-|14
TGTGCCAGTAAGGGGGACACCACTAACTATGGCTACACCTTC
CASKGDTTNYGYTF
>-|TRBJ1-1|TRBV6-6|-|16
TGTGCCAGCAGCTCTATACAGGGTATTGGGAGCACTGAAGCTTTCTTT
CASSSIQGIGSTEAFF
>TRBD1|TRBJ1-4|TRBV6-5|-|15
TGTGCCAGCAGTAACGACAGGGGAGCTAATGAAAAACTGTTTTTT
CASSNDRGANEKLFF
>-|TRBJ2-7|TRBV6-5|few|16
TGTGCCAGCAGTTACTCGATCGCTCGGGTCTCCTACGAGCAGTACTTC
CASSYSIARVSYEQYF
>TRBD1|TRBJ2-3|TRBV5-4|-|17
TGTGCCAGCAGCCGGCCTGACAGGGTTTATTCCCCAGATACGCAGTATTTT
CASSRPDRVYSPDTQYF
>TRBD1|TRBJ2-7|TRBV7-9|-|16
TGTGCCAGCAGCTTAGTACCCGGGACAGGTACCTACGAGCAGTACTTC
CASSLVPGTGTYEQYF
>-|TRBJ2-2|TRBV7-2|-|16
TGTGCCAGCAGCCTGGAGCGAGGGCCGCGGACCGGGGAGCTGTTTTTT
CASSLERGPRTGELFF
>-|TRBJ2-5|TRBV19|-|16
TGTGCCAGTCAACCCTTTGGACAGCCCGGGTGGGAGACCCAGTACTTC
CASQPFGQPGWETQYF
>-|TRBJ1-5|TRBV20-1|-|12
TGCAGTGCTAGTGTGGAGAGGCAGCCCCAGCATTTT
CSASVERQPQHF
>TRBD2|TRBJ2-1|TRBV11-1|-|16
TGTGCCAGCAGCCCCCTTTTAGCGGGAGGGGACAATGAGCAGTTCTTC
CASSPLLAGGDNEQFF
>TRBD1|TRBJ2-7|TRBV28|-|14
TGTGCCAGCAGTTCCGGGACAGGGACCTACGAGCAGTACTTC
CASSSGTGTYEQYF
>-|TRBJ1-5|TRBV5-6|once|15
TGTGCCAGCAGCTCCACAGGGAATAGCAATCAGCCCCAGCATTTT
CASSSTGNSNQPQHF
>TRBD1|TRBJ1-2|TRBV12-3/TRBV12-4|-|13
TGTGCCAGCAGTCAGACAGGGGGCGGTGGCTACACCTTC
CASSQTGGGGYTF
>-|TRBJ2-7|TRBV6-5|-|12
TGTGCCAGCAGCGACAATTTTTTGGGGCAGTACTTC
CASSDNFLGQYF
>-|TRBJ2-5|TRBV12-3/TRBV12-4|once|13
TGTGCCAGCAGTTACAGGAGGGCGGAGACCCAGTACTTC
CASSYRRAETQYF
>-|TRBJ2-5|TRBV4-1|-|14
TGCGCCAGCAGCCAAGGGGAGAGTCGAGAGACCCAGTACTTC
CASSQGESRETQYF
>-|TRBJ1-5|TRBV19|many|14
TGTGCCACGATGATAGACGGGAGCAATCAGCCCCAGCATTTT
CATMIDGSNQPQHF
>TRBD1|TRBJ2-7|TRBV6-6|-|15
TGTGCCAGCAGTTACTCGGGACAGGGACACTACGAGCAGTACTTC
CASSYSGQGHYEQYF
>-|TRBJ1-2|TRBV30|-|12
TGTGCCTGGCAGAGGGGGGGCTATGGCTACACCTTC
CAWQRGGYGYTF
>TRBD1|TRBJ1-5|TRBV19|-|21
TGTGCCAGTAGTATAAGTCTGGGGGGTGACAGGGGGAGAAAGAGCAATCAGCCCCAGCATTTT
CASSISLGGDRGRKSNQPQHF
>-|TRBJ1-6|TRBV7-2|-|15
TGTGCCAGCAGCGCTCAGGGGATCCAAAATTCACCCCTCCACTTT
CASSAQGIQNSPLHF